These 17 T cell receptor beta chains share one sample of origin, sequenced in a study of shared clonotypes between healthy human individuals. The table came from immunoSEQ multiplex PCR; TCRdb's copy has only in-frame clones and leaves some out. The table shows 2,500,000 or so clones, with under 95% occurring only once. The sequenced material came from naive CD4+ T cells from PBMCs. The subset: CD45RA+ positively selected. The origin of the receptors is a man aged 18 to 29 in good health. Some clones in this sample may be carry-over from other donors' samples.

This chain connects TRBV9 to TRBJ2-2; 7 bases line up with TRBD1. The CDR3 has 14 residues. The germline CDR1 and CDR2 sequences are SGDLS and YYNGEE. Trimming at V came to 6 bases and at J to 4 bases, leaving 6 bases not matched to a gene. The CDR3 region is CASNRQGSTGELFF. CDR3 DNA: TGTGCCAGCAACCGACAGGGTAGCACCGGGGAGCTGTTTTTT.

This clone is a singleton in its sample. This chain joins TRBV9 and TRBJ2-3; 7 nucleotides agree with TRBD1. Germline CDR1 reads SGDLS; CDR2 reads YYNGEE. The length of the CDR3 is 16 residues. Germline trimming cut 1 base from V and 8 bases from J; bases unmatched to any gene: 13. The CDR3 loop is CASSVKGADPWGTQYF. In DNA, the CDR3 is TGTGCCAGCAGCGTAAAGGGGGCCGATCCATGGGGTACGCAGTATTTT.

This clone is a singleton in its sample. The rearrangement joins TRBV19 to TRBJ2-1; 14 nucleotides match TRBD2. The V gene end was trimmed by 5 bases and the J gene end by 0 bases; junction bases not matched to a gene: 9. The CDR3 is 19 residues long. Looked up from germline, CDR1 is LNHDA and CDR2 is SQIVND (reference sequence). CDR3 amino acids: CASSGRTSGRRSSYNEQFF. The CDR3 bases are TGTGCCAGTAGTGGGAGGACTAGCGGGAGGAGAAGCTCCTACAATGAGCAGTTCTTC.

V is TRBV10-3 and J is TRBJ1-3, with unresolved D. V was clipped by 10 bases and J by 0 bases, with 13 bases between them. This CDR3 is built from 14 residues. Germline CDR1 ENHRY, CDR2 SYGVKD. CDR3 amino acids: CATLGGSSGNTIYF. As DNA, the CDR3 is TGTGCCACCCTGGGAGGGAGCTCTGGAAACACCATATATTTT.

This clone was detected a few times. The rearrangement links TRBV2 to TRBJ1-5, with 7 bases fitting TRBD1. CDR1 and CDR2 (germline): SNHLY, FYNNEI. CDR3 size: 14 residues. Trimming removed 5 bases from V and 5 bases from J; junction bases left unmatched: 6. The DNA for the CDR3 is TGTGCCAGCAGTATAGACAGGGAGGATCAGCCCCAGCATTTT. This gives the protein CASSIDREDQPQHF.

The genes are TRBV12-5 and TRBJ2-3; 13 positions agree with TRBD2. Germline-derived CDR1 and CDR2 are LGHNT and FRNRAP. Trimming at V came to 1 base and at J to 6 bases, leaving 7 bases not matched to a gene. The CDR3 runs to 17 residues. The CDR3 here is CASGLGLAGGGSDTQYF. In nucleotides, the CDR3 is TGTGCTAGTGGTTTGGGACTAGCGGGAGGCGGAAGCGATACGCAGTATTTT. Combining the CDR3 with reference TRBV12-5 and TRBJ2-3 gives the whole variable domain DARVTQTPRHKVTEMGQEVTMRCQPILGHNTVFWYRQTMMQGLELLAYFRNRAPLDDSGMPKDRFSAEMPDATLATLKIQPSEPRDSAVYFCASGLGLAGGGSDTQYFGPGTRLTVL.

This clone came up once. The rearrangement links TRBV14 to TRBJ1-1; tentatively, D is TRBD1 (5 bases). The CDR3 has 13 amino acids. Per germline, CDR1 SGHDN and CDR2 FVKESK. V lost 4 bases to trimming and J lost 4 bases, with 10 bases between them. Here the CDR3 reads CASSLRQPTEAFF. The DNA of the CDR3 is TGTGCCAGCAGCCTACGACAGCCCACTGAAGCTTTCTTT.

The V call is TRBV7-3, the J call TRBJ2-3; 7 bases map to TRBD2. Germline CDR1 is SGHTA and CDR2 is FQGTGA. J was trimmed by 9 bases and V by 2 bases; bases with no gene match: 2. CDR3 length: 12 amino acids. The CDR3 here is CASSLQGGTQYF. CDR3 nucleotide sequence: TGTGCCAGCAGCTTACAGGGAGGGACGCAGTATTTT.

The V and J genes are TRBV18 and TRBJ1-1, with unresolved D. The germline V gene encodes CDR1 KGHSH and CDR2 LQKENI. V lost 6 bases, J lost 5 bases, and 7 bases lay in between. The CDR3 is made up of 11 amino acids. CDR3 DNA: TGTGCCAGCTCGACGGCGACTGAAGCTTTCTTT. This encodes CASSTATEAFF. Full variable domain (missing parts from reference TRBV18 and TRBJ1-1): NAGVMQNPRHLVRRRGQEARLRCSPMKGHSHVYWYRQLPEEGLKFMVYLQKENIIDESGMPKERFSAEFPKEGPSILRIQQVVRGDSAAYFCASSTATEAFFGQGTRLTVV.

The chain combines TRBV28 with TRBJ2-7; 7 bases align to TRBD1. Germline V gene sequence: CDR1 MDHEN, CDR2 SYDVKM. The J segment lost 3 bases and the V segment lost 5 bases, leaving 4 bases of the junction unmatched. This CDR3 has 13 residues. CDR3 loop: CASSGTEIYEQYF. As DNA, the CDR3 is TGTGCCAGCAGTGGGACAGAAATCTACGAGCAGTACTTC.

The CDR3 here is CASRSGLPETYNEQFF. In nucleotides, the CDR3 is TGCGCCAGCAGGAGCGGACTACCGGAAACCTACAATGAGCAGTTCTTC. The chain joins TRBV5-1 to TRBJ2-1, with D maybe TRBD2 (6 bases). V was trimmed by 5 bases and J by 2 bases, leaving 17 bases between them. The CDR3 sequence is 16 residues long. Germline V gives CDR1 SGHRS, CDR2 YFSETQ. The whole variable domain, remainder taken from reference TRBV5-1 and TRBJ2-1, is KAGVTQTPRYLIKTRGQQVTLSCSPISGHRSVSWYQQTPGQGLQFLFEYFSETQRNKGNFPGRFSGRQFSNSRSEMNVSTLELGDSALYLCASRSGLPETYNEQFFGPGTRLTVL.

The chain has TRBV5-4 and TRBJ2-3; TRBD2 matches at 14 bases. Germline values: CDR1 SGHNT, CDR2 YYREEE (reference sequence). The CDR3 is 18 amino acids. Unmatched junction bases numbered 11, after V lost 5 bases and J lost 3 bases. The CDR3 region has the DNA TGTGCCAGCAGACCCGGGACTAGCGGGAGCTTGAGAACAGATACGCAGTATTTT. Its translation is CASRPGTSGSLRTDTQYF.

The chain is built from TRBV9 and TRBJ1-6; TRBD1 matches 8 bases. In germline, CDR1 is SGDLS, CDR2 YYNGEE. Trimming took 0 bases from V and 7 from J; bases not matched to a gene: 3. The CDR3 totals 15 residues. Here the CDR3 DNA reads TGTGCCAGCAGCGTAGGGGACAGGACGAATTCACCCCTCCACTTT. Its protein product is CASSVGDRTNSPLHF.

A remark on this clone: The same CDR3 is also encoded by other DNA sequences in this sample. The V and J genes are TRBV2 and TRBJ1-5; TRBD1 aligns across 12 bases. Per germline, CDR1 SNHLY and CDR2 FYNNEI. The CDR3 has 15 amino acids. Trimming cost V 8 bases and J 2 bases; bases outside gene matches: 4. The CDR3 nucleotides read TGTGCCAGCTCGGGACAGGGGGCGCGCAATCAGCCCCAGCATTTT. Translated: CASSGQGARNQPQHF.

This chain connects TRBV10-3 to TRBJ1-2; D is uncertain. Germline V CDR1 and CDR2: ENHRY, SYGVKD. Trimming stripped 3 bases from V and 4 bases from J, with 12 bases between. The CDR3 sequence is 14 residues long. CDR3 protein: CAISDTTSAYGYTF. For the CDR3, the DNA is TGTGCCATCAGTGACACCACTTCGGCCTATGGCTACACCTTC.

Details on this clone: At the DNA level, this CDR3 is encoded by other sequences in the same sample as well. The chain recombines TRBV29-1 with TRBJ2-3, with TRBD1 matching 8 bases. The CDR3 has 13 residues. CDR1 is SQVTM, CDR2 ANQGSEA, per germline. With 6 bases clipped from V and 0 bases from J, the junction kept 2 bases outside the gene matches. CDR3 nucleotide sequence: TGCAGCGTCCGGACAGGGAGCACAGATACGCAGTATTTT. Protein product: CSVRTGSTDTQYF.

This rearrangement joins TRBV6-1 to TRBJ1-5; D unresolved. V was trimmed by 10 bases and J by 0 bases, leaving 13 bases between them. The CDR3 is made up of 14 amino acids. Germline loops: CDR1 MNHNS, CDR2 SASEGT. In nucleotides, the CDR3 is TGTGCCACTCGACTAGAAAATAGCAATCAGCCCCAGCATTTT. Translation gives CATRLENSNQPQHF.